Each of the 26 T cell receptor beta chains below was sequenced from the same sample in a study of regulatory T cells in long-lasting Graves disease. Arm-PCR of CDR3 regions with iRepertoire HTBI primers generated TCR beta libraries. TCRdb reprocessed the multiplex PCR reads via MiXCR and lists one record per CDR3 protein. Of around 460,000 distinct CDR3 sequences listed, approximately 14% are singletons. Time point given: newly diagnosed GD, antithyroid drugs for less than 3 months. PBMCs provided the RNA from which the TCR library was made. The sample also formed part of further work on T cells in Graves' hyperthyroidism and ophthalmopathy.

The sample consisted of peripheral blood mononuclear cells (PBMCs), taken at new diagnosis, from a patient treated with antithyroid drugs. The receptors were gathered from a woman between 50 and 59 years old with Graves disease.

V is TRBV28 and J is TRBJ1-2, with D hard to call. Germline V gene sequence: CDR1 MDHEN, CDR2 SYDVKM. CDR3 size: 14 residues. V lost 6 bases and J 5 bases, leaving 16 bases between the germline ends. CDR3 amino acids: CASSTTARWYGYTF. The CDR3 coding sequence is TGTGCCAGCAGCACCACCGCAAGGTGGTATGGCTACACCTTC.

This clonotype was seen a few times. V usage is TRBV7-8 and J usage is TRBJ1-3; D possibly corresponds to TRBD1 (6 bases). The germline CDR1 and CDR2 sequences are SGHVS and FQNEAQ. The length of the CDR3 is 19 residues. The V gene lost 2 bases and the J gene lost 2 bases, with 22 bases spanning the gap. CDR3 residues: CASSLIGQGTLLPGNTIYF. The CDR3, as DNA: TGTGCCAGCAGCTTAATCGGGCAGGGGACCTTGCTCCCTGGAAACACCATATATTTT.

This clonotype was seen ten or more times. V usage is TRBV20-1 and J usage is TRBJ1-6, with D possibly TRBD1 on 6 matching bases. The germline V and J ends were trimmed by 6 bases and 7 bases, with 13 bases remaining between them. The CDR3 runs to 13 residues. Germline V CDR1 and CDR2: DFQATT, SNEGSKA (reference sequence). CDR3: CSAQDSLNSPLHF. CDR3 DNA sequence: TGCAGTGCACAGGACAGCCTCAATTCACCCCTCCACTTT.

In this sample, this clonotype turned up many times. The rearrangement links TRBV10-3 to TRBJ2-7, with 8 bases aligning to TRBD1. Trimming at V came to 4 bases and at J to 0 bases, leaving 17 bases not matched to a gene. This CDR3 has 19 residues. CDR1 ENHRY and CDR2 SYGVKD come from the germline V gene. CDR3 loop: CAISGWQGALRPPSYEQYF. CDR3 sequence (DNA): TGTGCCATCAGTGGTTGGCAGGGGGCATTAAGGCCCCCCTCCTACGAGCAGTACTTC.

This clonotype showed up many times. The chain combines TRBV13 with TRBJ2-7; the D is unclear. With 0 bases removed from V and 2 bases from J, the gap between germline ends came to 11 bases. The CDR3 covers 15 residues. Per the germline V gene, CDR1 is PRHDT and CDR2 is FYEKMQ (reference sequence). This CDR3 is CASSLGAEFTYEQYF. The CDR3 DNA reads TGTGCCAGCAGCTTAGGGGCGGAATTCACCTACGAGCAGTACTTC.

This clonotype appeared many times. This rearrangement joins TRBV6-9 to TRBJ2-3; TRBD1 matches at 9 bases. CDR1 and CDR2 (germline): MNHGY, SVAAGI. This CDR3 is 15 amino acids long. Trimming removed 3 bases from V and 0 bases from J; junction bases left unmatched: 1. DNA of the CDR3: TGTGCCAGCAGTTACGGGACAGGGAGCACAGATACGCAGTATTTT. Translating gives CASSYGTGSTDTQYF.

Many counts were recorded for this clonotype. The rearrangement uses TRBV20-1 and TRBJ2-1; a weak D match, TRBD1 (6 bases). V shed 3 bases and J shed 4 bases, with 22 bases lying between them. From germline, CDR1 is DFQATT and CDR2 SNEGSKA (reference sequence). The CDR3 loop spans 17 amino acids. The CDR3 DNA reads TGCAGTGCTAGCGCTCCCTCCGACAGGCTCGATTACAATGAGCAGTTCTTC. It codes for CSASAPSDRLDYNEQFF.

This clonotype was picked up many times. The J gene is TRBJ1-2, the V gene TRBV12-3 or TRBV12-4, with D uncertain. The CDR3 has 13 residues. V was shortened by 4 bases and J by 4 bases, with 10 bases between the two germline ends. The CDR3 DNA follows: TGTGCCAGCAGTTACCGGGCAACCTATGGCTACACCTTC. It is translated as CASSYRATYGYTF.

This clonotype was seen more than once but under ten times. J is TRBJ2-7 and V is TRBV6-2 or TRBV6-3; D possibly corresponds to TRBD1 (7 bases). Trimming pared 4 bases from V and 6 bases from J, leaving 22 bases between. The CDR3 has 16 residues. From germline, CDR1 is MNHEY and CDR2 SVGEGT. The CDR3, as DNA: TGTGCCAGCAGTTTTGGACAGGCAGCCTTCGGGAGCGAGCAGTACTTC. Encoded protein: CASSFGQAAFGSEQYF.

There are many counts of this clonotype. V is TRBV2 and J is TRBJ2-3; 7 bases agree with TRBD2. The ends lost 5 bases at V and 0 bases at J; junction bases unmatched: 2. Germline V gene data show CDR1 as SNHLY and CDR2 as FYNNEI. This CDR3 spans 14 amino acids. The CDR3 here is CASSTSVSTDTQYF. CDR3 coding DNA: TGTGCCAGCAGTACTAGCGTAAGCACAGATACGCAGTATTTT.

This clonotype was found many times. The J gene is TRBJ2-1, the V gene TRBV5-6; tentative D call: TRBD1 (6 bases). Looked up from germline, CDR1 is SGHDT and CDR2 is YYEEEE. Between the trimmed V and J ends, which lost 4 bases and 9 bases, there was a span of 23 bases. The CDR3 contains 16 residues. The CDR3: CASSLTGIRLGGEQFF. The CDR3 DNA reads TGTGCCAGCAGCCTTACAGGGATAAGGCTAGGTGGTGAGCAGTTCTTC.

This clonotype was observed a few times. The chain has TRBV5-1 and TRBJ2-6; D is perhaps TRBD2 (5 bases). Germline V gives CDR1 SGHRS, CDR2 YFSETQ. V lost 0 bases to trimming and J lost 0 bases, with 16 bases between them. CDR3 length equals 19 residues. CDR3 in DNA: TGCGCCAGCAGCTTGGCTCGGGGTGAAGGGATCTCTGGGGCCAACGTCCTGACTTTC. Translating gives CASSLARGEGISGANVLTF.

This clonotype turned up a few times. The chain recombines TRBV5-5 with TRBJ2-7; 7 nucleotides agree with TRBD1. The germline V gene has CDR1 SGHKS and CDR2 YYEKEE (reference sequence). The CDR3 sequence is 16 residues long. V was pared by 4 bases and J by 0 bases, with 10 bases of the junction left unmatched. This CDR3 is CASSTPDRASSYEQYF. DNA for the CDR3: TGTGCCAGCAGCACCCCAGACAGGGCGAGCTCCTACGAGCAGTACTTC.

This clonotype was observed a few times. V is TRBV2 and J is TRBJ1-1, with D hard to call. Trimming removed 7 bases at V and 7 bases at J, with 7 bases between. CDR1 SNHLY and CDR2 FYNNEI come from the germline V gene. This CDR3 has 10 amino acids. CDR3 amino acids: CASTLVEAFF. The CDR3 nucleotides read TGTGCCAGCACCCTGGTTGAAGCTTTCTTT.

V gene TRBV24-1 combines with J gene TRBJ2-3; TRBD2 matches at 11 bases. The CDR3 is 17 residues long. CDR1 is KGHDR and CDR2 is SFDVKD in the germline V gene. V was pared by 1 base and J by 2 bases, with 4 bases of the junction left unmatched. The chain's CDR3 is CATSDLTSGSLTDTQYF. In DNA, the CDR3 is TGTGCCACCAGTGATTTAACTAGCGGGAGCCTCACAGATACGCAGTATTTT.

There are many counts of this clonotype. The genes are TRBV5-1 and TRBJ2-3, with 12 bases that match TRBD1. With 0 bases clipped from V and 6 bases from J, the junction kept 11 bases outside the gene matches. CDR3 length equals 18 residues. The V gene's germline CDR1 is SGHRS and CDR2 YFSETQ. For the CDR3, the DNA is TGCGCCAGCAGCTTGGTTCCCACTGGGACAGGGGGCATGGATACGCAGTATTTT. Protein product: CASSLVPTGTGGMDTQYF.

This clonotype was seen a few times. The chain uses TRBV19 and TRBJ1-5; the D is unclear. The CDR3 is made up of 19 amino acids. V lost 3 bases to trimming and J lost 0 bases, with 21 bases between them. Germline CDR1 reads LNHDA; CDR2 reads SQIVND (reference sequence). CDR3 DNA sequence: TGTGCCAGTAGTATTTTACCCGGCGGGATGGTTGTTAGCAATCAGCCCCAGCATTTT. Translation gives CASSILPGGMVVSNQPQHF.

Many counts were recorded for this clonotype. V is TRBV29-1 and J is TRBJ2-2; D may be TRBD1 or TRBD2 (6 bases each). Trimming left V 6 bases short and J 3 bases short, with 14 bases between. The CDR3 covers 14 residues. CDR1 is SQVTM and CDR2 is ANQGSEA in the germline V gene. CDR3 amino acids: CSVRSGADTGELFF. CDR3 coding DNA: TGCAGCGTGCGGTCGGGGGCCGACACCGGGGAGCTGTTTTTT.

This clonotype has more than one count but fewer than ten. The rearrangement joins TRBV7-9 to TRBJ1-4; maybe TRBD1 (6 bases). Trimming left V 1 base short and J 4 bases short, with 16 bases between. Looked up from germline, CDR1 is SEHNR and CDR2 is FQNEAQ (reference sequence). This CDR3 contains 17 residues. CDR3 sequence: CASSLVWQGTFNEKLFF. DNA for the CDR3: TGTGCCAGCAGCTTAGTTTGGCAGGGGACCTTTAATGAAAAACTGTTTTTT. Looking up the rest from reference TRBV7-9 and TRBJ1-4 gives the full variable domain: DTGVSQNPRHKITKRGQNVTFRCDPISEHNRLYWYRQTLGQGPEFLTYFQNEAQLEKSRLLSDRFSAERPKGSFSTLEIQRTEQGDSAMYLCASSLVWQGTFNEKLFFGSGTQLSVL.

In its sample, this clonotype was seen many times. The V and J genes are TRBV27 and TRBJ2-3; D not certain. The CDR3 runs to 16 residues. The ends were cut back, 4 bases at V and 4 bases at J, with 18 bases in the middle. The germline gives CDR1 MNHEY, CDR2 SMNVEV (reference sequence). DNA for the CDR3: TGTGCCAGCAGTTCGGGCTACGTATACCCCCCAGATACGCAGTATTTT. It codes for CASSSGYVYPPDTQYF.

This clonotype was observed a handful of times. The chain links TRBV5-4 to TRBJ2-7, with a tentative D call TRBD1 (5 bases). Germline V lookup: CDR1 SGHNT, CDR2 YYREEE (reference sequence). This CDR3 has 16 amino acids. The V gene lost 1 base and the J gene lost 7 bases, with 21 bases spanning the gap. In DNA form, the CDR3 reads TGTGCCAGCAGCTTGAGTATAATAGGGGCGCCGAAAGAGCAGTACTTC. Amino acid sequence: CASSLSIIGAPKEQYF.

This clonotype was seen many times. V usage is TRBV10-3 and J usage is TRBJ2-1; D remains ambiguous. The V gene lost 2 bases and the J gene lost 8 bases, with 7 bases spanning the gap. This CDR3 is built from 12 residues. CDR1 is ENHRY and CDR2 is SYGVKD in the germline V gene. CDR3 amino acids: CAISEQADEQFF. CDR3 DNA sequence: TGTGCCATCAGTGAGCAGGCAGATGAGCAGTTCTTC.

In its sample, this clonotype was seen many times. The V call is TRBV5-5, the J call TRBJ2-1; TRBD2 matches at 10 bases. Looked up from germline, CDR1 is SGHKS and CDR2 is YYEKEE (reference sequence). J lost 10 bases, V lost 4 bases, and 8 bases had no gene match. This CDR3 contains 14 residues. CDR3 region: CASSGGLAAPEQFF. As DNA, the CDR3 is TGTGCCAGCAGCGGTGGACTAGCGGCCCCGGAGCAGTTCTTC.

This clonotype showed up many times. V and J are TRBV30 and TRBJ2-5, with TRBD2 matching 9 bases. Germline CDR1 GTSNPN, CDR2 SVGIG (reference sequence). The CDR3 extends over 20 amino acids. Trimming took 0 bases from V and 1 from J; bases not matched to a gene: 18. DNA for the CDR3: TGTGCCTGGAGTGTAGAGCTAGCGGGATCCAAAATATGGGGCCAAGAGACCCAGTACTTC. Translating it yields CAWSVELAGSKIWGQETQYF.

A note on this clonotype: It is likely a read error: a sequence one base away is far more abundant. This chain connects TRBV28 to TRBJ2-1, with 12 positions matching TRBD2. Near its end, the DNA agrees better with TRBJ2-5, so the J call may be wrong. The length of the CDR3 is 18 residues. In germline, CDR1 is MDHEN, CDR2 SYDVKM. Here the CDR3 reads CASSHISGLAGRRGTQYF. For the CDR3, the DNA is TGTGCCAGCAGTCACATATCTGGACTAGCGGGAAGAAGGGGGACCCAGTACTTC.

This clonotype appeared many times. The chain couples TRBV30 to TRBJ2-7; 12 bases are a match to TRBD2. This CDR3 contains 14 residues. V shed 2 bases and J 7 bases; nucleotides not matched to a gene: 6. Looked up from germline, CDR1 is GTSNPN and CDR2 is SVGIG (reference sequence). In DNA form, the CDR3 reads TGTGCCTGGAGTCCCGGGACTAGCGGGCCTGAGCAGTACTTC. Encoded protein: CAWSPGTSGPEQYF.